Listed here are 2 T cell receptor beta chains from one sample, sequenced in a study of OX40 agonist ivuxolimab in advanced cancers. The assay was immunoSEQ multiplex PCR, and TCRdb's table has in-frame clones only and misses some. The sample contains around 72,000 clones, over 70% of which appear only once. The sequenced sample was CD4+ or CD8+ T cells sorted from blood, obtained in a trial of the OX40 agonist ivuxolimab. The receptors originated from an adult with an advanced solid tumor such as melanoma, head and neck, liver or kidney cancer.

The rearrangement links TRBV4-1 to TRBJ1-2, with D uncertain. V dropped 1 base and J dropped 2 bases, with 23 bases sitting between them. The CDR3 runs to 19 residues. The germline gives CDR1 MGHRA, CDR2 YSYEKL. The CDR3 coding sequence is TGCGCCAGCAGCCAAGTGCGGCGCCAAGACCAACAGAGGAACTATGGCTACACCTTC. Amino acid sequence: CASSQVRRQDQQRNYGYTF.

This clone showed up just a few times. CDR3 nucleotides: TGTGCCAGCAGCTTGGTTCGTGCAGCATTATCCTACGAGCAGTACTTC. Translating gives CASSLVRAALSYEQYF. The chain has TRBV5-5 and TRBJ2-7; no firm D call. The germline V and J ends were trimmed by 0 bases and 1 base, with 14 bases remaining between them. Germline V lookup: CDR1 SGHKS, CDR2 YYEKEE (reference sequence). The CDR3 has 16 residues.